These 21 T cell receptor beta chains came from one sample sequenced in a study of blood T cell repertoires in COVID-19. Measured with immunoSEQ multiplex PCR; TCRdb has only the in-frame clones, and not every one. The profile shows fewer than 250,000 clones, 90% of them singletons. The sequencing input was PBMCs or T cells enriched from blood (not recorded which). These receptors originate from a man aged 50 to 60 who had been exposed to COVID-19.

The chain couples TRBV19 to TRBJ1-3, with unresolved D. Between the trimmed V and J ends, which lost 7 bases and 1 base, there was a span of 17 bases. The germline V gene encodes CDR1 LNHDA and CDR2 SQIVND (reference sequence). The CDR3 covers 16 residues. CDR3 bases: TGTGCCAGTACCCTTCACAGATTAACATCTGGAAACACCATATATTTT. Encoded protein: CASTLHRLTSGNTIYF. The entire variable domain, with the rest obtained from reference TRBV19 and TRBJ1-3, is as follows: DGGITQSPKYLFRKEGQNVTLSCEQNLNHDAMYWYRQDPGQGLRLIYYSQIVNDFQKGDIAEGYSVSREKKESFPLTVTSAQKNPTAFYLCASTLHRLTSGNTIYFGEGSWLTVV.

This clone was recorded only once. V gene TRBV11-2 combines with J gene TRBJ1-2, with 7 bases lining up with TRBD1. The J segment lost 4 bases and the V segment lost 4 bases, leaving 9 bases of the junction unmatched. Germline CDR1 SGHAT, CDR2 FQNNGV. This CDR3 is built from 15 residues. CDR3 sequence (DNA): TGTGCCAGCAGCTCCCCCAGGACAGGCAGCTATGGCTACACCTTC. Translation gives CASSSPRTGSYGYTF.

Worth noting for this clone: Additional DNA sequences in this sample encode the identical CDR3. The chain joins TRBV9 to TRBJ2-1; possibly TRBD2 for D (6 bases). V dropped 2 bases and J dropped 2 bases, with 11 bases sitting between them. The germline CDR1 and CDR2 sequences are SGDLS and YYNGEE. The CDR3 runs to 15 residues. The CDR3 DNA reads as TGTGCCAGCAGCGTTTCCGGGGGTACCTACAATGAGCAGTTCTTC. Protein: CASSVSGGTYNEQFF.

This rearrangement joins TRBV10-2 to TRBJ2-3, with TRBD2 identical over 9 bases. V was pared by 6 bases and J by 2 bases, with 3 bases of the junction left unmatched. The CDR3 is made up of 14 amino acids. Germline CDR1 reads WSHSY; CDR2 reads SAAADI. CDR3: CASRRGGPTDTQYF. In DNA, the CDR3 is TGCGCCAGCAGGCGGGGGGGCCCCACAGATACGCAGTATTTT.

In the case of this clone: Other DNA sequences of this sample code for an identical CDR3. The CDR3 DNA is TGCGCCAGCAGCTTGGCGGGAGGGGAAGAGACCCAGTACTTC. Protein product: CASSLAGGEETQYF. The chain combines TRBV5-1 with TRBJ2-5; 8 bases are a match to TRBD2. Unmatched junction bases numbered 1, after V lost 0 bases and J lost 3 bases. The germline gives CDR1 SGHRS, CDR2 YFSETQ. The CDR3 spans 14 residues. The entire variable domain, with the rest obtained from reference TRBV5-1 and TRBJ2-5, is as follows: KAGVTQTPRYLIKTRGQQVTLSCSPISGHRSVSWYQQTPGQGLQFLFEYFSETQRNKGNFPGRFSGRQFSNSRSEMNVSTLELGDSALYLCASSLAGGEETQYFGPGTRLLVL.

This chain links TRBV9 with TRBJ2-2; TRBD2 aligns across 13 bases. CDR3 length: 16 residues. The germline V gene encodes CDR1 SGDLS and CDR2 YYNGEE. Unmatched junction bases numbered 0, after V lost 0 bases and J lost 4 bases. CDR3 in DNA: TGTGCCAGCAGCGTAGGACTAGCGGGAGGCACCGGGGAGCTGTTTTTT. It translates to CASSVGLAGGTGELFF.

The chain has TRBV5-1 and TRBJ1-2, with TRBD1 matching 8 bases. V lost 0 bases and J lost 4; bases outside the gene matches: 2. The CDR3 is made up of 14 amino acids. CDR1 is SGHRS, CDR2 YFSETQ, per germline. The CDR3 reads CASSLVQGGYGYTF. The CDR3 nucleotides read TGCGCCAGCAGCTTGGTACAGGGGGGCTATGGCTACACCTTC.

This chain connects TRBV7-9 to TRBJ2-2, with 7 bases lining up with TRBD2. The CDR3 length is 17 residues. Per germline, CDR1 SEHNR and CDR2 FQNEAQ (reference sequence). V shed 5 bases, J shed 3 bases, and the junction held 12 bases outside the gene matches. CDR3 in amino acids: CASSPLGLVRDTGELFF. CDR3 coding DNA: TGTGCCAGCAGCCCCCTTGGACTAGTAAGGGACACCGGGGAGCTGTTTTTT. The whole variable domain, filled in from reference TRBV7-9 and TRBJ2-2, reads DTGVSQNPRHKITKRGQNVTFRCDPISEHNRLYWYRQTLGQGPEFLTYFQNEAQLEKSRLLSDRFSAERPKGSFSTLEIQRTEQGDSAMYLCASSPLGLVRDTGELFFGEGSRLTVL.

Remarks on this clone: The junction departs from the called germline gene at one end, perhaps through a read error. This rearrangement joins TRBV11-2 to TRBJ1-6; D call uncertain. This CDR3 is 14 amino acids long. The germline V gene encodes CDR1 SGHAT and CDR2 FQNNGV. The CDR3, as DNA: TGTGCCAGCAGCATAGACATCCCCCCTTCACCCCTCCACTTT. Protein sequence: CASSIDIPPSPLHF.

This chain links TRBV5-5 with TRBJ2-7, with TRBD1 identical over 9 bases. The CDR3 consists of 16 residues. Germline CDR1 reads SGHKS; CDR2 reads YYEKEE (reference sequence). V trimming: 0 bases; J trimming: 3 bases; junction bases outside the gene matches: 7. The CDR3 DNA reads TGTGCCAGCAGCTTGGGTGGTGCGACAGGGGGCTACGAGCAGTACTTC. Translated: CASSLGGATGGYEQYF.

V usage is TRBV5-1 and J usage is TRBJ1-1, with 8 bases aligning to TRBD1. Unmatched junction bases numbered 6, after V lost 7 bases and J lost 1 base. The CDR3 length is 14 residues. Germline-derived CDR1 and CDR2 are SGHRS and YFSETQ. The chain's CDR3 is CASAMTGANTEAFF. The CDR3 nucleotides read TGCGCCAGCGCTATGACAGGGGCGAACACTGAAGCTTTCTTT.

This chain joins TRBV28 and TRBJ1-5, with 9 bases lining up with TRBD1. The CDR3 runs to 16 residues. V was pared by 2 bases and J by 3 bases, with 5 bases of the junction left unmatched. CDR1 is MDHEN and CDR2 is SYDVKM in the germline V gene. In DNA, the CDR3 is TGTGCCAGCAGTTTACCTGGACAGGGGCACAATCAGCCCCAGCATTTT. It specifies CASSLPGQGHNQPQHF.

CDR3 sequence: CASTERDLQNNEQFF. The CDR3 coding sequence is TGTGCCAGCACCGAACGGGACTTACAGAACAATGAGCAGTTCTTC. This chain uses TRBV11-3 with TRBJ2-1, with a weak D call TRBD2 (6 bases). Germline-derived CDR1 and CDR2 are SGHNT and YENEEA. This CDR3 contains 15 residues. V dropped 7 bases and J dropped 5 bases, with 18 bases sitting between them.

V gene TRBV2 combines with J gene TRBJ2-6, with D maybe TRBD1 (6 bases). The CDR3 has 15 amino acids. The V gene's germline CDR1 is SNHLY and CDR2 FYNNEI. The V end was cut by 5 bases, the J end by 0 bases, with 8 bases between. CDR3 region: CASSPGVSGANVLTF. The CDR3 coding sequence is TGTGCCAGCAGTCCAGGGGTCTCTGGGGCCAACGTCCTGACTTTC.

The J gene is TRBJ2-1, the V gene TRBV28; D possibly corresponds to TRBD1 (5 bases). This CDR3 spans 15 amino acids. Germline lookup yields CDR1 MDHEN and CDR2 SYDVKM. V was trimmed by 5 bases and J by 4 bases, leaving 15 bases between them. Here the CDR3 DNA reads TGTGCCAGCAGTCCCAAGCTCAGGGTTTACAATGAGCAGTTCTTC. It translates to CASSPKLRVYNEQFF.

In its sample, this clone was seen a few times. The same CDR3 also results from other DNA sequences found in this sample. The rearrangement uses TRBV7-9 and TRBJ2-1; 9 nucleotides align to TRBD2. The CDR3 has 16 residues. V lost 2 bases, J lost 1 base, and 3 bases stayed unmatched. Germline V gives CDR1 SEHNR, CDR2 FQNEAQ (reference sequence). CDR3 region: CASSLSLAGSYNEQFF. As DNA, the CDR3 is TGTGCCAGCAGCTTAAGTCTAGCGGGGTCCTACAATGAGCAGTTCTTC.

The gene calls are TRBV5-1 and TRBJ1-4, with 9 nucleotides matching TRBD1. Germline V gives CDR1 SGHRS, CDR2 YFSETQ. The CDR3 contains 15 residues. J was trimmed by 8 bases and V by 4 bases; bases with no gene match: 9. The CDR3 reads CASSRTGGFGEKLFF. The DNA of the CDR3 is TGCGCCAGCAGCCGTACAGGGGGCTTTGGAGAAAAACTGTTTTTT.

In regard to this clone: The same CDR3 also results from other DNA sequences found in this sample. The chain uses TRBV29-1 and TRBJ1-1; D is uncertain. CDR3 length: 10 residues. Germline lookup yields CDR1 SQVTM and CDR2 ANQGSEA. The V gene lost 7 bases and the J gene lost 1 base, with 4 bases spanning the gap. CDR3 residues: CSAQNTEAFF. CDR3 nucleotide sequence: TGCAGCGCTCAGAACACTGAAGCTTTCTTT.

In nucleotides, the CDR3 is TGTGCCAGCAGCCCAGGACTATCCTACAATGAGCAGTTCTTC. It encodes CASSPGLSYNEQFF. The gene calls are TRBV7-2 and TRBJ2-1; the D gene is possibly TRBD2 (6 bases). The germline gives CDR1 SGHTA, CDR2 FQGNSA. Trimming cost V 5 bases and J 1 base, with 9 bases left between them. CDR3 length equals 14 residues. Filled out from reference TRBV7-2 and TRBJ2-1, the complete variable domain reads GAGVSQSPSNKVTEKGKDVELRCDPISGHTALYWYRQSLGQGLEFLIYFQGNSAPDKSGLPSDRFSAERTGGSVSTLTIQRTQQEDSAVYLCASSPGLSYNEQFFGPGTRLTVL.

Here the CDR3 DNA reads TGTGCCAGCAGTTTTCAGGGGGTTGGAGGCTACACCTTC. Protein product: CASSFQGVGGYTF. The rearrangement uses TRBV27 and TRBJ1-2; 7 positions match TRBD1. The V segment lost 3 bases and the J segment 8 bases; nucleotides outside the gene matches: 6. Germline loops: CDR1 MNHEY, CDR2 SMNVEV (reference sequence). The CDR3 spans 13 residues.

This clone was seen just once. The genes are TRBV5-1 and TRBJ2-5, with 13 bases matching TRBD2. Germline CDR1 reads SGHRS; CDR2 reads YFSETQ. The CDR3 covers 16 residues. V shed 0 bases and J 4 bases; nucleotides not matched to a gene: 3. DNA of the CDR3: TGCGCCAGCAGCTTGGGGACTAGCGGGGGCGGAGAGACCCAGTACTTC. Translation gives CASSLGTSGGGETQYF.